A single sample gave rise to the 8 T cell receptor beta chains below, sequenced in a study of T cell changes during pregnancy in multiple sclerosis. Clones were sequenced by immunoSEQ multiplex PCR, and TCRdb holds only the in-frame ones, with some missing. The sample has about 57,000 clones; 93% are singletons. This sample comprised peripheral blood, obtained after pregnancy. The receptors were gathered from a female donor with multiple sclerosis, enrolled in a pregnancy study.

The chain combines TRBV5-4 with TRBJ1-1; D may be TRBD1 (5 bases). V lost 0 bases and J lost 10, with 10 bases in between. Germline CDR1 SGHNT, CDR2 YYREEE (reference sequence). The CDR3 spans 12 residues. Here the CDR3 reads CASSLEGIGAFF. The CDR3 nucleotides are TGTGCCAGCAGCTTGGAGGGGATAGGAGCTTTCTTT.

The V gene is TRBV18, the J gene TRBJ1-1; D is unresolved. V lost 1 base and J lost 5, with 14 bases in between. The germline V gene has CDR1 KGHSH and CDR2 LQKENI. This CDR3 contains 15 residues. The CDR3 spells CASSPQEGGGTEAFF. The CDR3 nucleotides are TGTGCCAGCTCACCACAGGAAGGAGGAGGGACTGAAGCTTTCTTT.

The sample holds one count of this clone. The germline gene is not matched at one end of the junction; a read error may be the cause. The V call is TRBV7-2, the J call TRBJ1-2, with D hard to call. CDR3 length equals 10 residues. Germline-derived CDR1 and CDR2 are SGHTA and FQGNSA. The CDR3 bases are TGTGCCAGCAGCTTTTTGAGCCTCCTCTTC. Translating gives CASSFLSLLF.

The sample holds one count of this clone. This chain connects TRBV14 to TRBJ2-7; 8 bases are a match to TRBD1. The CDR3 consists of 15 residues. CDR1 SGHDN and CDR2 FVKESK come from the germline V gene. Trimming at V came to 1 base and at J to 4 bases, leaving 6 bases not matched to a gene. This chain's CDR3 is CASSQGRQGSYEQYF. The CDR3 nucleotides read TGTGCCAGCAGCCAAGGGAGACAGGGGAGTTACGAGCAGTACTTC.

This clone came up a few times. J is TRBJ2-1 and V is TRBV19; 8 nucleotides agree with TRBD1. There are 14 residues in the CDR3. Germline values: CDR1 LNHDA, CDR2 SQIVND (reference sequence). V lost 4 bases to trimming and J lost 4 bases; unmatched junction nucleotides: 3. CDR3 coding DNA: TGTGCCAGTAGTAGGACAGGGAGATACAATGAGCAGTTCTTC. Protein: CASSRTGRYNEQFF.

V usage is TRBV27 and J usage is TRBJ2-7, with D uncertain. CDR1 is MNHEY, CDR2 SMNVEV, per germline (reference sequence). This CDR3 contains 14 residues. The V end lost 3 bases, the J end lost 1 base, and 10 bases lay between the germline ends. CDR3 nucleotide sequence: TGTGCCAGCAGTTTTAGCCCTCAATCCTACGAGCAGTACTTC. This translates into CASSFSPQSYEQYF.

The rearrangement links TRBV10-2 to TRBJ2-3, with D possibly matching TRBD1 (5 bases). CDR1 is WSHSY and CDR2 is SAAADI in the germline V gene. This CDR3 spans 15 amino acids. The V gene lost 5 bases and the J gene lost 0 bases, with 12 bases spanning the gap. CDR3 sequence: CASSWAGISTDTQYF. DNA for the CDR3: TGCGCCAGCAGTTGGGCAGGGATTAGCACAGATACGCAGTATTTT.

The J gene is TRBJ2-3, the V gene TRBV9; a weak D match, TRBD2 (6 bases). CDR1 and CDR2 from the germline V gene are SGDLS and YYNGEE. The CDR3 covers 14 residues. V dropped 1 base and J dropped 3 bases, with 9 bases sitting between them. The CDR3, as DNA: TGTGCCAGCAGCGTATCGGGGGAGACAGATACGCAGTATTTT. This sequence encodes CASSVSGETDTQYF.